This passage covers 8 T cell receptor beta chains from one sample sequenced in a study of shared clonotypes between healthy human individuals. Method: immunoSEQ multiplex PCR; TCRdb's copy keeps in-frame clones and lacks some. This table has about 320,000 clones, around 87% appearing once. Input material: memory CD8+ T cells sorted from blood. Subset here: CD45RO+ cells pooled with CCR7-negative TemRA cells. Source of these receptors: a man aged 18 to 30 in good health.

The chain combines TRBV29-1 with TRBJ1-1, with D unresolved. This CDR3 comprises 11 residues. V was clipped by 5 bases and J by 0 bases, with 4 bases between them. Germline-derived CDR1 and CDR2 are SQVTM and ANQGSEA. CDR3 coding DNA: TGCAGCGTTAGACTGAACACTGAAGCTTTCTTT. As protein: CSVRLNTEAFF.

The J gene is TRBJ2-7, the V gene TRBV6-1; D uncertain. CDR1 and CDR2 (germline): MNHNS, SASEGT. CDR3 size: 14 residues. The V gene lost 4 bases and the J gene lost 1 base, with 11 bases spanning the gap. The CDR3, as DNA: TGTGCCAGCAGTGGACTTGGGTCGTCCTACGAGCAGTACTTC. Residues: CASSGLGSSYEQYF.

The genes are TRBV5-4 and TRBJ2-3; the D is unclear. The CDR3 consists of 12 residues. Germline loops: CDR1 SGHNT, CDR2 YYREEE (reference sequence). V dropped 4 bases and J dropped 6 bases, with 9 bases sitting between them. DNA for the CDR3: TGTGCCAGCAGCCGGTATTTGGATACGCAGTATTTT. This codes for CASSRYLDTQYF.

This rearrangement joins TRBV6-5 to TRBJ1-1, with D unclear. The germline V gene encodes CDR1 MNHEY and CDR2 SVGAGI. The CDR3 consists of 13 residues. V gave up 2 bases and J gave up 8 bases, with 12 bases separating them. CDR3 protein: CASSYEAVTEAFF. The CDR3 coding sequence is TGTGCCAGCAGTTACGAGGCCGTGACAGAAGCTTTCTTT.

This rearrangement joins TRBV4-3 to TRBJ2-7; no clear D. V was clipped by 0 bases and J by 3 bases, with 15 bases between them. The CDR3 runs 16 residues. Germline CDR1 reads LGHNA; CDR2 reads YSLEER. CDR3 nucleotide sequence: TGCGCCAGCAGCCAAGATCTTGGGATTCTGGGCTACGAGCAGTACTTC. Protein product: CASSQDLGILGYEQYF.

This chain links TRBV9 with TRBJ1-2; no definite D call. Germline assignment: CDR1 SGDLS and CDR2 YYNGEE. The CDR3 sequence is 18 residues long. V was pared by 4 bases and J by 2 bases, with 24 bases between. The chain's CDR3 is CASSTRVGLTGKNYGYTF. The CDR3 nucleotides are TGTGCCAGCAGCACCCGGGTCGGCCTTACGGGCAAAAACTATGGCTACACCTTC.

The V gene is TRBV4-1, the J gene TRBJ2-1, with a weak D call TRBD1 (6 bases). Trimming shortened V by 0 bases and J by 5 bases, and 8 bases separated the two germline ends. Germline assignment: CDR1 MGHRA and CDR2 YSYEKL. This CDR3 is built from 14 residues. The CDR3 protein is CASSQEDSHNEQFF. CDR3 DNA sequence: TGCGCCAGCAGCCAAGAGGACAGCCACAATGAGCAGTTCTTC.

The rearrangement joins TRBV13 to TRBJ2-3; D gene uncertain. CDR1 and CDR2 (germline): PRHDT, FYEKMQ (reference sequence). Trimming cost V 6 bases and J 4 bases, with 5 bases left between them. CDR3 length equals 11 residues. The DNA for the CDR3 is TGTGCCAGCAGGTGGGCAGATACGCAGTATTTT. Its protein product is CASRWADTQYF. Full variable domain (outside the CDR3, taken from reference TRBV13 and TRBJ2-3): AAGVIQSPRHLIKEKRETATLKCYPIPRHDTVYWYQQGPGQDPQFLISFYEKMQSDKGSIPDRFSAQQFSDYHSELNMSSLELGDSALYFCASRWADTQYFGPGTRLTVL.